The 14 T cell receptor beta chains below come from one sample, sequenced in a study of T cell repertoires in ileal Crohn's disease. Produced via immunoSEQ multiplex PCR; TCRdb's table is partial and in-frame only. The sample yields more than 3,500 clones, around 83% seen once. Sequencing was performed on ileal tissue. The receptors were gathered from an adult with Crohn's disease.

The CDR3 DNA follows: TGTGCCAGCAGTTTACTCGCTAGCGGGAGTGTTTCAGATACGCAGTATTTT. Residues: CASSLLASGSVSDTQYF. J is TRBJ2-3 and V is TRBV27, with 10 bases matching TRBD2. The CDR3 extends over 17 amino acids. CDR1 MNHEY and CDR2 SMNVEV come from the germline V gene (reference sequence). V lost 2 bases, J lost 4 bases, and 9 bases stayed unmatched.

The chain uses TRBV2 and TRBJ1-5; 8 bases fit TRBD1. This CDR3 spans 15 amino acids. V lost 5 bases and J lost 4; bases outside the gene matches: 7. Germline CDR1 is SNHLY and CDR2 is FYNNEI. CDR3 sequence reads: CASSLRTGGNQPQHF. In nucleotides, the CDR3 is TGTGCCAGCAGTTTACGCACAGGGGGGAATCAGCCCCAGCATTTT.

The chain couples TRBV2 to TRBJ2-5, with a weak D call TRBD2 (5 bases). The J call may not be correct, given that the DNA end is closer to TRBJ2-7. Germline lookup yields CDR1 SNHLY and CDR2 FYNNEI. The CDR3 runs 14 residues. DNA of the CDR3: TGTGCCAGCAAAACCCCGGGAAAAGGCTACGAGCAGTACTTC. This translates into CASKTPGKGYEQYF.

The chain carries TRBV28 and TRBJ2-3; 7 bases match TRBD2. The trim removed 3 bases at V and 3 bases at J, leaving 12 bases unmatched. Germline V gene data show CDR1 as MDHEN and CDR2 as SYDVKM. This CDR3 contains 17 residues. In DNA form, the CDR3 reads TGTGCCAGCAGTTTTCCTGGGGGGGGGTTACGAACAGATACGCAGTATTTT. It is translated as CASSFPGGGLRTDTQYF.

V and J are TRBV10-3 and TRBJ2-1, with unresolved D. In germline, CDR1 is ENHRY, CDR2 SYGVKD. CDR3 length: 14 amino acids. V dropped 6 bases and J dropped 0 bases, with 9 bases sitting between them. The CDR3 protein is CAISPTSSYNEQFF. The CDR3 DNA follows: TGTGCCATCAGCCCTACGAGCTCCTACAATGAGCAGTTCTTC.

Here the CDR3 reads CASSGTSGGGQQFF. CDR3 DNA: TGTGCCAGCAGTGGGACTAGCGGGGGGGGACAGCAGTTCTTC. The genes are TRBV2 and TRBJ2-1; 15 positions match TRBD2. V dropped 4 bases and J dropped 11; count of bases not matched to a gene: 3. Germline V gene sequence: CDR1 SNHLY, CDR2 FYNNEI. This CDR3 contains 14 residues.

About this clone itself: Its ends do not fully match the called genes, so a read error is possible. V is TRBV2 and J is TRBJ1-1; D gene uncertain. Germline V gene data show CDR1 as SNHLY and CDR2 as FYNNEI. The CDR3 covers 15 residues. CDR3 region: CASREGITRNTEAFF. The CDR3 DNA sequence: TGTGCCAGCAGAGAAGGGATTACTAGGAACACTGAAGCTTTCTTT.

The rearrangement joins TRBV11-3 to TRBJ2-1, with TRBD2 matching over 8 bases. V was clipped by 7 bases and J by 0 bases; unmatched bases: 8. The CDR3 length is 16 residues. The germline gives CDR1 SGHNT, CDR2 YENEEA. CDR3 in amino acids: CASTPTGGSSYNEQFF. CDR3 DNA: TGTGCCAGCACCCCGACGGGGGGGAGCTCCTACAATGAGCAGTTCTTC.

The J gene is TRBJ1-1, the V gene TRBV2, with D hard to call. CDR1 is SNHLY, CDR2 FYNNEI, per germline. This CDR3 spans 12 amino acids. Trimming took off 5 bases at V and 4 bases at J, with 8 bases between the two ends. The CDR3 here is CASSLYSTEAFF. For the CDR3, the DNA is TGTGCCAGCAGTTTGTATAGCACTGAAGCTTTCTTT.

V and J are TRBV7-9 and TRBJ2-1; TRBD2 aligns across 10 bases. With 4 bases clipped from V and 7 bases from J, the junction kept 7 bases outside the gene matches. This CDR3 is 15 amino acids long. Germline V CDR1 and CDR2: SEHNR, FQNEAQ (reference sequence). CDR3 sequence reads: CASSSPGLASNEQFF. The DNA of the CDR3 is TGTGCCAGCAGCTCCCCGGGACTAGCGTCGAATGAGCAGTTCTTC.

The rearrangement joins TRBV15 to TRBJ2-5, with a tentative D call TRBD2 (5 bases). V lost 2 bases and J 4 bases, leaving 8 bases between the germline ends. The CDR3 spans 13 residues. Germline-derived CDR1 and CDR2 are LNHNV and YYDKDF (reference sequence). CDR3 protein: CATSRSEGETQYF. CDR3 DNA sequence: TGTGCCACCAGCAGATCTGAGGGAGAGACCCAGTACTTC.

The chain uses TRBV5-6 and TRBJ1-5; D is undetermined. V lost 4 bases and J lost 0, with 14 bases in between. From germline, CDR1 is SGHDT and CDR2 YYEEEE. This CDR3 region has 16 residues. The CDR3, as DNA: TGTGCCAGCAGCCGCGGGAGGGAGGGTAGCAATCAGCCCCAGCATTTT. It encodes CASSRGREGSNQPQHF.

This clone was observed once. The J gene is TRBJ2-5, the V gene TRBV6-1, with D possibly being TRBD1 (6 bases). The ends were cut back, 5 bases at V and 2 bases at J, with 12 bases in the middle. Germline V gene sequence: CDR1 MNHNS, CDR2 SASEGT. The CDR3 is made up of 14 amino acids. The chain's CDR3 is CASSSPTGQETQYF. CDR3 nucleotide sequence: TGTGCCAGCAGTTCTCCGACAGGACAAGAGACCCAGTACTTC.

The chain combines TRBV28 with TRBJ1-2, with TRBD1 identical over 10 bases. Germline CDR1 reads MDHEN; CDR2 reads SYDVKM. With V trimmed by 9 bases and J by 4 bases, 2 bases remained unmatched. The CDR3 totals 12 residues. As DNA, the CDR3 is TGTGCCAGTGGGGACAGGGGCTATGGCTACACCTTC. This translates into CASGDRGYGYTF.